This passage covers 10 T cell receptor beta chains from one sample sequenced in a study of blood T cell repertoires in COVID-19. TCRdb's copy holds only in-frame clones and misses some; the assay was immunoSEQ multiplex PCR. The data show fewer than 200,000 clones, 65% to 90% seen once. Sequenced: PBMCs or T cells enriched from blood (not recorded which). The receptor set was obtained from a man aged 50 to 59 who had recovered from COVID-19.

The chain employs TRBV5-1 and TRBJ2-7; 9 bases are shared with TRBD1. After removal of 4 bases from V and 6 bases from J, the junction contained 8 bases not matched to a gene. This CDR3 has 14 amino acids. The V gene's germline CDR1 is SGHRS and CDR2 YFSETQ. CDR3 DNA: TGCGCCAGCAGCGAGGGACAGGGCCTGGTCGAGCAGTACTTC. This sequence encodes CASSEGQGLVEQYF.

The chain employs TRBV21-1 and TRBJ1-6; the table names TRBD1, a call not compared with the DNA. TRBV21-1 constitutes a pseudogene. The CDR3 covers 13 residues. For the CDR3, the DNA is TGTGCCAGCAGCGGGACAGGGATTTCACCCCTCCACTTT. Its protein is CASSGTGISPLHF.

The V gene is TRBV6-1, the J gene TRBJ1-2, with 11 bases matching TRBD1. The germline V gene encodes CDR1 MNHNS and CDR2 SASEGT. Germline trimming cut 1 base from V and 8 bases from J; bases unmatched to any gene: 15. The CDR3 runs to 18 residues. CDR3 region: CASSEGGQGVLYLRGYTF. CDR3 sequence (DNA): TGTGCCAGCAGTGAAGGGGGACAGGGGGTCCTCTATCTCAGGGGCTACACCTTC.

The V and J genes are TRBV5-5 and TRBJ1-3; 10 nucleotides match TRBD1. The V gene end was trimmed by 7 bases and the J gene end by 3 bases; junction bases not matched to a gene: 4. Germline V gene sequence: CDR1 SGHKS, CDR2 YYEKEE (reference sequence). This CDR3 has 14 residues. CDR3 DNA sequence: TGTGCCAGCGGAGACAGGGGGCTTGGAAACACCATATATTTT. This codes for CASGDRGLGNTIYF. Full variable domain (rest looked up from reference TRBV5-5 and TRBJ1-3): DAGVTQSPTHLIKTRGQQVTLRCSPISGHKSVSWYQQVLGQGPQFIFQYYEKEERGRGNFPDRFSARQFPNYSSELNVNALLLGDSALYLCASGDRGLGNTIYFGEGSWLTVV.

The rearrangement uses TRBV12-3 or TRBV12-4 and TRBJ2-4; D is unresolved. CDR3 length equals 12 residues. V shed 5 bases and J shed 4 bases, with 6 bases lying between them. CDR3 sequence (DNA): TGTGCCAGCAGTACGACAAAAAACATTCAGTACTTC. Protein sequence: CASSTTKNIQYF.

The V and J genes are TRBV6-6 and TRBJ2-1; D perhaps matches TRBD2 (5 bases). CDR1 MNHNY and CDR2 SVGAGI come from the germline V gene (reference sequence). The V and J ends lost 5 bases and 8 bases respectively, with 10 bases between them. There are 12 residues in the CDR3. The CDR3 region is CASSRPGYEQFF. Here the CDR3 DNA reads TGTGCCAGCAGTCGGCCGGGGTATGAGCAGTTCTTC.

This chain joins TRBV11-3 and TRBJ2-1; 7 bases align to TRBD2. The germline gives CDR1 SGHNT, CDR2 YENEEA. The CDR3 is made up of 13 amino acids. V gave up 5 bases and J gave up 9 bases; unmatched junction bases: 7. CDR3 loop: CASSRTREGEQFF. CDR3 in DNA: TGTGCCAGCAGCCGAACCAGGGAGGGTGAGCAGTTCTTC.

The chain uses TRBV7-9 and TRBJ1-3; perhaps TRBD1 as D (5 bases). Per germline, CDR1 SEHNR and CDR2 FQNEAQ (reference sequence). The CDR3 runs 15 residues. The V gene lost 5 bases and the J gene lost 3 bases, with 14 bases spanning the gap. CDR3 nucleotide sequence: TGTGCCAGCAGCGTCGGCGGGGGGAGTGGAAACACCATATATTTT. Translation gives CASSVGGGSGNTIYF.

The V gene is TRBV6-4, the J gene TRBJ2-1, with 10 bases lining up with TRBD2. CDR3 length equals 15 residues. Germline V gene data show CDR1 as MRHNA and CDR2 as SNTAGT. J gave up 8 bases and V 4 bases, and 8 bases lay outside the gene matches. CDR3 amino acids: CASSGSSGGIYEQFF. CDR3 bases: TGTGCCAGCAGTGGTTCTAGCGGGGGTATATATGAGCAGTTCTTC.

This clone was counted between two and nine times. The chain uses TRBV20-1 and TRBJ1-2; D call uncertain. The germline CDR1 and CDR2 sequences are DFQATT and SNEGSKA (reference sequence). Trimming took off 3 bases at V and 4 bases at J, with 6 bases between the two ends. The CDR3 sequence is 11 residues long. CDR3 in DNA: TGCAGTGCTAGTTTGGCCTATGGCTACACCTTC. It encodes CSASLAYGYTF.